The rows below give T cell receptor beta chains drawn from one sample of a study of vaccination and CD4 T cells after COVID-19. Each CDR3 protein is one row after TCRdb ran MiXCR on the PCR reads. The top ten clones hold around 3.5% of a sample with about 16,000 distinct CDR3 sequences, about 53% of them seen once. What these receptors recognize is not known. The sample consisted of CD4+ T cells from blood, cultured in vitro, taken before SARS-CoV-2 vaccination. The source is a human donor who had recovered from COVID-19. The CDR3 runs from the conserved cysteine through the conserved F or W. D genes are given only for firm matches. The listing skips clone size in some rows; elsewhere it reads once, few, many or a size class.

>NA|TRBV6-2/TRBV6-3|TRBJ2-3|14|few
CASNPTRTTDTQYF
TGTGCCAGCAATCCGACTAGGACCACAGATACGCAGTATTTT
>TRBD1|TRBV19|TRBJ1-5|16|few
CASSSSGQGDYQPQHF
TGTGCCAGTAGTTCCTCAGGACAGGGTGACTACCAGCCCCAGCATTTT
>TRBD1|TRBV20-1|TRBJ1-2|13|NA
CSAIPGQLYGYTF
TGCAGTGCTATCCCGGGACAGCTCTATGGCTACACCTTC
>TRBD1|TRBV7-9|TRBJ2-3|16|NA
CASSEVQTGGTDTQYF
TGTGCCAGCAGCGAGGTCCAGACAGGGGGCACAGATACGCAGTATTTT
>NA|TRBV19|TRBJ1-1|16|NA
CASTKLSTARNTEAFF
TGTGCCAGTACCAAACTATCGACGGCAAGGAACACTGAAGCTTTCTTT
>NA|TRBV6-2/TRBV6-3|TRBJ2-5|14|NA
CASSYSVGQETQYF
TGTGCCAGCAGTTACTCGGTGGGCCAAGAGACCCAGTACTTC
>TRBD1|TRBV7-9|TRBJ1-1|15|few
CASSSGQGLGTEAFF
TGTGCCAGCAGCTCGGGACAGGGGCTTGGTACTGAAGCTTTCTTT
>NA|TRBV30|TRBJ2-6|13|NA
CAWHLAGANVLTF
TGTGCCTGGCATTTAGCTGGGGCCAACGTCCTGACTTTC
>TRBD1|TRBV19|TRBJ1-1|14|NA
CASSRDRANTEAFF
TGTGCCAGTAGTAGGGACAGGGCGAACACTGAAGCTTTCTTT
>TRBD2|TRBV6-1|TRBJ2-5|15|NA
CASTMYGGGGETQYF
TGTGCCAGCACCATGTATGGGGGGGGTGGAGAGACCCAGTACTTC
>NA|TRBV27|TRBJ1-2|14|NA
CASSFGGSLSGYTF
TGTGCCAGCAGTTTTGGAGGGTCTCTAAGTGGCTACACCTTC
>NA|TRBV19|TRBJ1-5|14|NA
CASSIGGVPQPQHF
TGTGCCAGTAGTATCGGGGGGGTTCCTCAGCCCCAGCATTTT
>NA|TRBV19|TRBJ1-2|13|NA
CASSIGSPNGYTF
TGTGCCAGTAGTATAGGGTCTCCTAATGGCTACACCTTC
>NA|TRBV19|TRBJ1-1|15|NA
CASSAPGLLNTEAFF
TGTGCCAGTAGTGCCCCTGGACTTTTGAACACTGAAGCTTTCTTT
>TRBD1|TRBV19|TRBJ2-2|14|NA
CASLNRGDTGELFF
TGTGCCAGCCTGAACAGGGGAGACACCGGGGAGCTGTTTTTT
>TRBD1|TRBV6-2/TRBV6-3|TRBJ2-7|14|NA
CASSAGTGFYEQYF
TGTGCCAGCAGCGCCGGGACAGGGTTCTACGAGCAGTACTTC
>NA|TRBV14|TRBJ1-1|18|NA
CASSQVSFAGSLNTEAFF
TGTGCCAGCAGCCAAGTATCGTTCGCAGGGAGCTTGAACACTGAAGCTTTCTTT
>NA|TRBV20-1|TRBJ1-1|15|few
CSARDVRVDLTEAFF
TGCAGTGCTAGAGATGTCAGGGTGGATTTGACTGAAGCTTTCTTT
>NA|TRBV4-3|TRBJ1-5|15|few
CASSQDLGAAQPQHF
TGCGCCAGCAGCCAAGATCTAGGGGCAGCTCAGCCCCAGCATTTT
>TRBD1|TRBV6-2/TRBV6-3|TRBJ1-5|15|few
CASSDRGRNNQPQHF
TGTGCCAGCAGTGACAGGGGGCGGAACAATCAGCCCCAGCATTTT
>NA|TRBV6-1|TRBJ2-3|15|NA
CASTRGKPSTDTQYF
TGTGCCAGCACCCGAGGGAAGCCGAGCACAGATACGCAGTATTTT
>NA|TRBV6-2/TRBV6-3|TRBJ2-3|11|NA
CASHSTDTQYF
TGTGCCAGCCACTCAACAGATACGCAGTATTTT
>NA|TRBV7-2|TRBJ1-5|14|NA
CASSPNGGNQPQHF
TGTGCCAGCAGCCCCAACGGGGGCAATCAGCCCCAGCATTTT
>NA|TRBV20-1|TRBJ2-2|13|medium-sized
CSAWDRSTGELFF
TGCAGTGCATGGGACCGATCCACCGGGGAGCTGTTTTTT
>NA|TRBV2|TRBJ2-3|16|NA
CASSKSPFTSTDTQYF
TGTGCCAGCAGCAAGTCGCCCTTTACTAGCACAGATACGCAGTATTTT
>NA|TRBV7-8|TRBJ1-2|16|few
CASSFRVPRLGYGYTF
TGTGCCAGCAGCTTTCGAGTGCCTAGGTTAGGCTATGGCTACACCTTC
>NA|TRBV27|TRBJ2-1|16|NA
CASSLSGRNSYNEQFF
TGTGCCAGCAGTTTATCTGGCAGAAACTCCTACAATGAGCAGTTCTTC
>NA|TRBV7-2|TRBJ2-3|15|few
CASSFGGLSTDTQYF
TGTGCCAGCAGCTTCGGGGGGCTCAGCACAGATACGCAGTATTTT
>NA|TRBV7-2|TRBJ2-5|15|NA
CASSFSPGSDGTQYF
TGTGCCAGCAGTTTTTCTCCGGGCAGCGATGGGACCCAGTACTTC
>NA|TRBV5-4|TRBJ1-2|14|NA
CASSSVGVNYGYTF
TGTGCCAGCAGCTCTGTAGGGGTGAACTATGGCTACACCTTC
>TRBD2|TRBV6-2/TRBV6-3|TRBJ2-3|16|NA
CASSFLAGGPGDTQYF
TGTGCCAGCAGTTTCCTAGCGGGAGGGCCCGGAGATACGCAGTATTTT
>NA|TRBV30|TRBJ1-5|14|few
CAWSVMGSNQPQHF
TGTGCCTGGAGTGTTATGGGGAGCAATCAGCCCCAGCATTTT
>TRBD1|TRBV20-1|TRBJ1-2|12|once
CSALQGLYGYTF
TGCAGTGCTCTACAGGGGTTATATGGCTACACCTTC
>TRBD2|TRBV6-2/TRBV6-3|TRBJ2-7|15|NA
CASSERGGLNYEQYF
TGTGCCAGCAGTGAACGGGGGGGCCTTAACTACGAGCAGTACTTC
>TRBD2|TRBV7-8|TRBJ2-2|15|NA
CASSLGTRSTGELFF
TGTGCCAGCAGCTTAGGGACTAGGAGCACCGGGGAGCTGTTTTTT
>NA|TRBV19|TRBJ2-5|12|NA
CASSAAGETQYF
TGTGCCAGTAGTGCGGCGGGAGAGACCCAGTACTTC
>NA|TRBV6-5|TRBJ1-1|15|NA
CASSYRTRVNTEAFF
TGTGCCAGCAGTTACCGTACCCGGGTGAACACTGAAGCTTTCTTT
>TRBD1|TRBV7-9|TRBJ2-1|14|few
CAGSGTGGKNEQFF
TGTGCCGGTTCCGGGACAGGGGGCAAGAATGAGCAGTTCTTC
>NA|TRBV27|TRBJ1-1|13|NA
CASRGNQGGEAFF
TGTGCCAGCAGGGGGAACCAGGGAGGGGAAGCTTTCTTT
>TRBD1|TRBV7-6|TRBJ2-1|16|few
CASSLRTGVTYNEQFF
TGTGCCAGCAGCCTCCGGACAGGAGTCACCTACAATGAGCAGTTCTTC
>NA|TRBV11-3|TRBJ2-3|14|NA
CASSLPLTGDTQYF
TGTGCCAGCAGCTTACCGTTAACGGGAGATACGCAGTATTTT
>TRBD1|TRBV12-5|TRBJ1-6|13|NA
CASGQGYNSPLHF
TGTGCTAGTGGACAGGGGTATAATTCACCCCTCCACTTT
>TRBD1|TRBV19|TRBJ2-3|17|NA
CASSRPRDRGFSDTQYF
TGTGCCAGTAGTAGACCCCGGGACAGGGGATTCTCAGATACGCAGTATTTT
>TRBD1|TRBV7-3|TRBJ1-1|17|NA
CASSLIRRGLELTEAFF
TGTGCCAGCAGCTTAATTCGCAGGGGGCTTGAGTTAACTGAAGCTTTCTTT
>NA|TRBV7-2|TRBJ2-7|14|few
CASSFRLEGYAQYF
TGTGCCAGCAGCTTTCGTCTTGAGGGGTACGCGCAGTACTTC
>NA|TRBV20-1|TRBJ2-1|15|NA
CSARPGTGSYNEQFF
TGCAGTGCTAGACCCGGGACTGGCTCCTACAATGAGCAGTTCTTC
>NA|TRBV15|TRBJ2-7|14|NA
CATSRDRGPYEQYF
TGTGCCACCAGCAGAGACAGGGGCCCCTACGAGCAGTACTTC
>TRBD1|TRBV10-3|TRBJ1-1|16|NA
CAISSQGAIVHTEAFF
TGTGCCATCAGTTCCCAGGGGGCCATCGTACACACTGAAGCTTTCTTT
>NA|TRBV6-1|TRBJ1-6|13|NA
CASSFGPGSPLHF
TGTGCCAGCAGCTTCGGGCCCGGGTCACCCCTCCACTTT
>TRBD1|TRBV6-1|TRBJ1-1|16|NA
CASSTPARQGGTEAFF
TGTGCCAGCAGTACACCGGCCCGACAGGGCGGTACTGAAGCTTTCTTT
>TRBD2|TRBV24-1|TRBJ2-3|16|NA
CATSDVSGRATDTQYF
TGTGCCACCAGTGATGTTAGCGGGAGGGCCACAGATACGCAGTATTTT
>TRBD2|TRBV28|TRBJ2-5|16|NA
CASNLVRGGTQETQYF
TGTGCCAGCAACTTAGTGCGGGGGGGGACTCAAGAGACCCAGTACTTC